The rows below give T cell receptor beta chains drawn from one sample of a study of blood T cells in healthy people across ages. A single record per CDR3 protein comes from TCRdb applying MiXCR to the 5' RACE reads. The table shows approximately 820,000 distinct CDR3 sequences, with roughly 44% occurring only once. The source material was blood. The receptors were gathered from a man aged 60 to 69 in good health. Each CDR3 is given with its conserved first and last residue. The order of the fields is D gene, clone size, J gene, V gene, CDR3 DNA, CDR3 protein. A D gene is named only where the DNA matches it firmly. Some rows mark clone size as missing; the rest say once, few, many or name a class of expanded clone.

D gene: .; clone size: few; J gene: TRBJ2-7; V gene: TRBV11-2; CDR3 DNA: TGTGCCAGCAGGAGGGTTTCGGGCGAGCAGTACTTC; CDR3 protein: CASRRVSGEQYF
D gene: .; clone size: .; J gene: TRBJ2-6; V gene: TRBV2; CDR3 DNA: TGTGCCAGCAGAGGCAACTCTGGGGCCAACGTCCTGACTTTC; CDR3 protein: CASRGNSGANVLTF
D gene: .; clone size: .; J gene: TRBJ2-7; V gene: TRBV12-3/TRBV12-4; CDR3 DNA: TGTGCCAGCAGTGCCGAGACAGGATACTACGAGCAGTACTTC; CDR3 protein: CASSAETGYYEQYF
D gene: .; clone size: .; J gene: TRBJ2-5; V gene: TRBV20-1; CDR3 DNA: TGCAGTGCTAGAGGTGTTGGGGCAGTTGGAATCGAGACCCAGTACTTC; CDR3 protein: CSARGVGAVGIETQYF
D gene: TRBD1; clone size: few; J gene: TRBJ1-2; V gene: TRBV5-1; CDR3 DNA: TGCGCCAGCAGCCCAGAGAGGGGGCATAACTATGGCTACACCTTC; CDR3 protein: CASSPERGHNYGYTF
D gene: .; clone size: .; J gene: TRBJ2-4; V gene: TRBV3-1; CDR3 DNA: TGTGCCAGCAGCCAAGAAGGCCGGACCCGGGGGGCCAAAAACATTCAGTACTTC; CDR3 protein: CASSQEGRTRGAKNIQYF
D gene: .; clone size: .; J gene: TRBJ1-2; V gene: TRBV20-1; CDR3 DNA: TGCAGTGCCCCCCCCCTATCCCCGTACTATGGCTACACCTTC; CDR3 protein: CSAPPLSPYYGYTF
D gene: .; clone size: many; J gene: TRBJ2-4; V gene: TRBV27; CDR3 DNA: TGTGCCAGCAGTTCTATGGGAGGGGGCGCCCACATTCAGTACTTC; CDR3 protein: CASSSMGGGAHIQYF
D gene: TRBD1; clone size: few; J gene: TRBJ1-6; V gene: TRBV7-9; CDR3 DNA: TGTGCCAGCAGCTTCGGGACAGATAATAATTCACCCCTCCACTTT; CDR3 protein: CASSFGTDNNSPLHF
D gene: .; clone size: .; J gene: TRBJ2-1; V gene: TRBV28; CDR3 DNA: TGTGCCGGCAGACGAACTGGCCGTGAGCAGTTCTTC; CDR3 protein: CAGRRTGREQFF
D gene: .; clone size: .; J gene: TRBJ2-1; V gene: TRBV7-2; CDR3 DNA: TGTGCCAGCAGCTTATATGGGCAGGAGCAGTTCTTC; CDR3 protein: CASSLYGQEQFF
D gene: .; clone size: few; J gene: TRBJ2-7; V gene: TRBV4-3; CDR3 DNA: TGCGCCAGCAGCCAAGAATTACAGTCCTACGAGCAGTACTTC; CDR3 protein: CASSQELQSYEQYF
D gene: .; clone size: few; J gene: TRBJ2-1; V gene: TRBV5-4; CDR3 DNA: TGTGCCAGCAAAATGGAGACAGATATCTACAATGAGCAGTTCTTC; CDR3 protein: CASKMETDIYNEQFF
D gene: TRBD1; clone size: few; J gene: TRBJ1-2; V gene: TRBV24-1; CDR3 DNA: TGTGCCACCAGTGACTCCAAGACAGGGTATGGCTACACCTTC; CDR3 protein: CATSDSKTGYGYTF
D gene: TRBD2; clone size: once; J gene: TRBJ2-1; V gene: TRBV7-9; CDR3 DNA: TGTGCCAGCAGCTTAGAATGGGGGGGCTCCTACAATGAGCAGTTCTTC; CDR3 protein: CASSLEWGGSYNEQFF
D gene: .; clone size: few; J gene: TRBJ1-3; V gene: TRBV29-1; CDR3 DNA: TGCAGCGCCCGAACAGGGAGTGGAAACACCATATATTTT; CDR3 protein: CSARTGSGNTIYF
D gene: .; clone size: many; J gene: TRBJ2-1; V gene: TRBV20-1; CDR3 DNA: TGCAGTGCTAGCGACAGAGACGATGAGCAGTTCTTC; CDR3 protein: CSASDRDDEQFF